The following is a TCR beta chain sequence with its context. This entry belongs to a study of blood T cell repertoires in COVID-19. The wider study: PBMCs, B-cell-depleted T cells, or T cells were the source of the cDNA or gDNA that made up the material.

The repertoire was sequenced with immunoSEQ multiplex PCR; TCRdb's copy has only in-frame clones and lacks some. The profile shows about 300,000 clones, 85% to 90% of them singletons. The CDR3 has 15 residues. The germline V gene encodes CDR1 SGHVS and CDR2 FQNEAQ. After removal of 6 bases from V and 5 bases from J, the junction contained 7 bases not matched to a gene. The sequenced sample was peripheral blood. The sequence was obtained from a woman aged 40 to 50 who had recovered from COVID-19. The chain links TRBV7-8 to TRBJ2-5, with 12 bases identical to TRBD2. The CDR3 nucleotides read TGTGCCAGCAGGCCCACTAGCGGGGGGAGGGAGACCCAGTACTTC. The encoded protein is CASRPTSGGRETQYF.